What follows are 3 T cell receptor beta chains derived from one specimen sequenced in a study of T cells in localized non-small cell lung cancer. TCRdb's copy holds only in-frame clones and misses some; the assay was immunoSEQ multiplex PCR. The profile covers 30,000 or so clones, with 88% appearing a single time and 10% to 15% taken by the ten largest. This specimen was peripheral blood, taken before any cancer treatment. The receptors stem from a female donor at least 60 years old with stage III squamous cell lung carcinoma.

The chain links TRBV7-2 to TRBJ2-1; TRBD2 matches at 12 bases. The CDR3 runs to 15 residues. In germline, CDR1 is SGHTA, CDR2 FQGNSA. J was trimmed by 9 bases and V by 5 bases; bases with no gene match: 8. CDR3 in DNA: TGTGCCAGCAGCCCGCGGACTAGCGGGGATGGTGAGCAGTTCTTC. Its translation: CASSPRTSGDGEQFF.

A remark on this clone: This same CDR3 is encoded by further DNA sequences in the sample. The gene calls are TRBV7-2 and TRBJ2-3; perhaps TRBD2 as D (6 bases). The germline V and J ends were trimmed by 0 bases and 0 bases, with 7 bases remaining between them. This CDR3 is 15 amino acids long. Germline CDR1 reads SGHTA; CDR2 reads FQGNSA. The CDR3 coding sequence is TGTGCCAGCAGCTTAGCCGGGGGTAGCACAGATACGCAGTATTTT. Amino acid sequence: CASSLAGGSTDTQYF.

V gene TRBV6-5 combines with J gene TRBJ2-7; D could derive from TRBD1 or TRBD2 (5 bases each). The V gene's germline CDR1 is MNHEY and CDR2 SVGAGI. V lost 2 bases to trimming and J lost 5 bases, with 16 bases between them. The CDR3 consists of 15 residues. The CDR3 here is CASSYDLGAQDEQYF. The CDR3 nucleotides are TGTGCCAGCAGTTACGACCTCGGGGCACAGGACGAGCAGTACTTC.